The 27 T cell receptor beta chains given below trace back to one sample, sequenced in a study of OX40 agonist ivuxolimab in advanced cancers. Here immunoSEQ multiplex PCR was the method, and the copy in TCRdb shows in-frame clones only, minus some. This repertoire shows tens of thousands of clones, 84% found once; its top ten account for under 2.5%. This sample comprised CD4+ or CD8+ T cells sorted from blood, obtained in a trial of the OX40 agonist ivuxolimab. The origin of the receptors is an adult with an advanced solid tumor such as melanoma, head and neck, liver or kidney cancer.

The chain is built from TRBV9 and TRBJ2-7, with D tentatively TRBD1 (6 bases). Germline V lookup: CDR1 SGDLS, CDR2 YYNGEE. Trimming took 3 bases from V and 6 from J, leaving 13 bases between them. The CDR3 runs 13 residues. Here the CDR3 reads CASSANIQGEQYF. CDR3 DNA: TGTGCCAGCAGCGCAAATATACAGGGCGAGCAGTACTTC.

The CDR3 sequence is CASSVGTANEKLFF. The CDR3 nucleotides read TGTGCCAGCAGTGTTGGGACAGCAAACGAAAAACTGTTTTTT. J is TRBJ1-4 and V is TRBV6-1; 7 bases align to TRBD1. The length of the CDR3 is 14 residues. J gave up 8 bases and V 4 bases, and 7 bases lay outside the gene matches. Germline CDR1 and CDR2: MNHNS and SASEGT.

This clone was counted only a few times. V gene TRBV5-1 combines with J gene TRBJ2-2, with TRBD1 matching over 9 bases. CDR1 is SGHRS and CDR2 is YFSETQ in the germline V gene. J gave up 6 bases and V 4 bases, and 4 bases lay outside the gene matches. CDR3 length equals 14 residues. For the CDR3, the DNA is TGCGCCAGCAGCCTGGGACAGGGTTCCGGGGAGCTGTTTTTT. It translates to CASSLGQGSGELFF.

J is TRBJ1-3 and V is TRBV7-9, with D uncertain. The germline V and J ends were trimmed by 2 bases and 3 bases, with 5 bases remaining between them. Germline V gene data show CDR1 as SEHNR and CDR2 as FQNEAQ (reference sequence). CDR3 size: 13 residues. CDR3 region: CASSLLYGNTIYF. In DNA form, the CDR3 reads TGTGCCAGCAGCTTACTTTATGGAAACACCATATATTTT.

The chain recombines TRBV29-1 with TRBJ2-3; no reliable D call. The CDR3 runs to 12 residues. V lost 2 bases and J 5 bases, leaving 8 bases between the germline ends. Germline V CDR1 and CDR2: SQVTM, ANQGSEA. The CDR3 loop is CSVEPGGDTQYF. The CDR3 nucleotides are TGCAGCGTTGAACCGGGCGGAGATACGCAGTATTTT.

This chain connects TRBV9 to TRBJ2-3, with D hard to call. V was trimmed by 1 base and J by 2 bases, leaving 8 bases between them. Germline assignment: CDR1 SGDLS and CDR2 YYNGEE. CDR3 length equals 14 residues. The CDR3 DNA reads as TGTGCCAGCAGCGTACTGCATACCACAGATACGCAGTATTTT. This codes for CASSVLHTTDTQYF. Drawing the rest from reference TRBV9 and TRBJ2-3, the complete variable domain is DSGVTQTPKHLITATGQRVTLRCSPRSGDLSVYWYQQSLDQGLQFLIQYYNGEERAKGNILERFSAQQFPDLHSELNLSSLELGDSALYFCASSVLHTTDTQYFGPGTRLTVL.

This clone occurred a few times. V gene TRBV5-4 combines with J gene TRBJ2-7, with 8 bases matching TRBD1. V lost 4 bases, J lost 1 base, and 7 bases stayed unmatched. This CDR3 is built from 15 residues. Germline V lookup: CDR1 SGHNT, CDR2 YYREEE (reference sequence). CDR3 in DNA: TGTGCCAGCAGCCTCGGACAGGGTACGTCCTACGAGCAGTACTTC. Protein product: CASSLGQGTSYEQYF.

This clone has more than one count but fewer than ten. This sequence joins TRBV7-8 and TRBJ1-4; D uncertain. This CDR3 region has 15 residues. Trimming took off 1 base at V and 6 bases at J, with 12 bases between the two ends. CDR1 is SGHVS and CDR2 is FQNEAQ in the germline V gene. The CDR3 region has the DNA TGTGCCAGCAGCTTAGGGGCCGGACGCCATGAAAAACTGTTTTTT. It encodes CASSLGAGRHEKLFF.

The chain combines TRBV11-2 with TRBJ2-5, with a possible D match to TRBD2 (7 bases). Trimming removed 0 bases from V and 5 bases from J, with 16 bases in between. Germline CDR1 reads SGHAT; CDR2 reads FQNNGV. The CDR3 extends over 16 amino acids. The CDR3 bases are TGTGCCAGCAGCTTAGATGGAGGGGGGGTTTCCGAGACCCAGTACTTC. Protein sequence: CASSLDGGGVSETQYF.

The chain links TRBV30 to TRBJ2-1; a weak D match, TRBD2 (5 bases). The CDR3 length is 15 residues. Trimming removed 0 bases from V and 3 bases from J, with 12 bases in between. Germline V gene data show CDR1 as GTSNPN and CDR2 as SVGIG (reference sequence). The CDR3 DNA sequence: TGTGCCTGGAGTGTAGGGTTAGGGAGCTACAATGAGCAGTTCTTC. Protein sequence: CAWSVGLGSYNEQFF.

This sequence joins TRBV4-2 and TRBJ2-3, with 15 bases identical to TRBD2. Germline CDR1 LGHNA, CDR2 YNFKEQ. V was pared by 2 bases and J by 5 bases, with 14 bases of the junction left unmatched. This CDR3 spans 20 amino acids. The CDR3 sequence: CASSQIRRTSGGALGDTQYF. Here the CDR3 DNA reads TGTGCCAGCAGCCAAATTAGACGGACTAGCGGGGGGGCATTGGGAGATACGCAGTATTTT.

The chain combines TRBV23-1 with TRBJ2-5, with D uncertain. TRBV23-1 is an ORF for which the function is uncertain. Trimming took 2 bases from V and 2 from J, leaving 9 bases between them. This CDR3 has 14 amino acids. This CDR3 is CASSQGQAQETQYF. CDR3 bases: TGCGCCAGCAGTCAAGGTCAGGCTCAAGAGACCCAGTACTTC.

This chain joins TRBV7-9 and TRBJ1-1; a weak D match, TRBD1 (5 bases). V was cut by 5 bases and J by 0 bases, with 10 bases left in between. The CDR3 loop spans 14 amino acids. Germline lookup yields CDR1 SEHNR and CDR2 FQNEAQ (reference sequence). The CDR3 DNA is TGTGCCAGCAGCACGGGACTGCTGAACACTGAAGCTTTCTTT. Amino acids: CASSTGLLNTEAFF.

The chain links TRBV2 to TRBJ2-1, with 11 bases matching TRBD2. The trim removed 2 bases at V and 12 bases at J, leaving 6 bases unmatched. The germline V gene encodes CDR1 SNHLY and CDR2 FYNNEI. The CDR3 runs 14 residues. The chain's CDR3 is CASSETSGSYAQFF. The CDR3 region has the DNA TGTGCCAGCAGTGAAACTAGCGGGAGTTATGCGCAGTTCTTC.

The V call is TRBV19, the J call TRBJ1-4; 10 nucleotides agree with TRBD1. The CDR3 has 16 residues. Trimming took 5 bases from V and 8 from J; bases not matched to a gene: 11. Germline CDR1 reads LNHDA; CDR2 reads SQIVND (reference sequence). The CDR3 region is CASSPTRQGAREKLFF. CDR3 sequence (DNA): TGTGCCAGTAGTCCAACTCGACAGGGGGCACGAGAAAAACTGTTTTTT.

The gene calls are TRBV28 and TRBJ2-2; D tentatively fits TRBD1 or TRBD2 (6 bases each). This CDR3 is built from 14 residues. Germline loops: CDR1 MDHEN, CDR2 SYDVKM. The V gene lost 2 bases and the J gene lost 7 bases, with 11 bases spanning the gap. CDR3 in amino acids: CASSLPGGHGELFF. DNA of the CDR3: TGTGCCAGCAGTTTACCCGGGGGCCACGGGGAGCTGTTTTTT.

The chain is built from TRBV5-1 and TRBJ1-6, with a possible D match to TRBD1 (5 bases). The CDR3 has 14 residues. Germline-derived CDR1 and CDR2 are SGHRS and YFSETQ. V lost 4 bases and J 9 bases, leaving 14 bases between the germline ends. This chain's CDR3 is CASSPGTAISPLHF. DNA for the CDR3: TGCGCCAGCAGCCCAGGGACTGCAATTTCACCCCTCCACTTT.

This chain links TRBV7-9 with TRBJ1-5; 9 nucleotides align to TRBD1. CDR1 and CDR2 from the germline V gene are SEHNR and FQNEAQ (reference sequence). The V and J ends lost 11 bases and 7 bases, in that order; junction bases with no gene match: 6. CDR3 length equals 12 residues. Here the CDR3 DNA reads TGTGCCGTACGGACAGGGGACCAGCCCCAGCATTTT. It yields the protein CAVRTGDQPQHF.

The rearrangement joins TRBV2 to TRBJ2-5; TRBD1 matches at 8 bases. This CDR3 region has 13 residues. Unmatched junction bases numbered 1, after V lost 4 bases and J lost 3 bases. The V gene's germline CDR1 is SNHLY and CDR2 FYNNEI. CDR3 protein: CASSVQGEETQYF. CDR3 coding DNA: TGTGCCAGCAGTGTACAGGGGGAAGAGACCCAGTACTTC.

The genes are TRBV6-5 and TRBJ1-2; D remains unclear. Trimming cost V 6 bases and J 0 bases, with 11 bases left between them. Germline CDR1 is MNHEY and CDR2 is SVGAGI. The CDR3 runs 14 residues. DNA for the CDR3: TGTGCCAGCAGCCAACAGAGCCCTAACTATGGCTACACCTTC. This codes for CASSQQSPNYGYTF.

This chain uses TRBV30 with TRBJ2-1; 10 nucleotides agree with TRBD2. The length of the CDR3 is 13 residues. The germline V gene encodes CDR1 GTSNPN and CDR2 SVGIG (reference sequence). With 4 bases clipped from V and 9 bases from J, the junction kept 6 bases outside the gene matches. The CDR3 DNA reads as TGTGCCTGGACCCTAGCGGGGGCCTTTGAGCAGTTCTTC. Residues: CAWTLAGAFEQFF.

The chain employs TRBV6-6 and TRBJ2-7, with TRBD2 matching 9 bases. Unmatched junction bases numbered 3, after V lost 6 bases and J lost 3 bases. CDR1 and CDR2 from the germline V gene are MNHNY and SVGAGI (reference sequence). This CDR3 region has 13 residues. CDR3 sequence reads: CASRSSGDYEQYF. CDR3 nucleotide sequence: TGTGCCAGCAGATCTAGCGGGGACTACGAGCAGTACTTC.

The chain employs TRBV29-1 and TRBJ2-1; a possible D gene is TRBD1 (6 bases). The V and J ends lost 7 bases and 8 bases respectively, with 15 bases between them. CDR3 size: 12 residues. Looked up from germline, CDR1 is SQVTM and CDR2 is ANQGSEA. CDR3 loop: CSEDSLGDEQFF. The CDR3 bases are TGCAGCGAGGACAGTCTAGGGGATGAGCAGTTCTTC.

V gene TRBV10-3 combines with J gene TRBJ2-1; 9 bases are a match to TRBD1. This CDR3 is built from 14 residues. With 6 bases clipped from V and 8 bases from J, the junction kept 8 bases outside the gene matches. Germline V lookup: CDR1 ENHRY, CDR2 SYGVKD. The CDR3 is CAIRVGTGWDEQFF. CDR3 in DNA: TGTGCCATCAGGGTTGGGACAGGGTGGGATGAGCAGTTCTTC.

The chain has TRBV5-1 and TRBJ2-1, with D perhaps TRBD2 (6 bases). This CDR3 spans 17 amino acids. Trimming cost V 6 bases and J 4 bases, with 23 bases left between them. Germline lookup yields CDR1 SGHRS and CDR2 YFSETQ. CDR3 DNA: TGCGCCAGCACCCAAAGCCCGGGACTTGCGGGTTACAATGAGCAGTTCTTC. It specifies CASTQSPGLAGYNEQFF.

CDR3 in DNA: TGTGCCTGGAGTCCCGGAGGGAGGCGAGCTTTCTTT. Translated: CAWSPGGRRAFF. V and J are TRBV30 and TRBJ1-1; D gene uncertain. Germline loops: CDR1 GTSNPN, CDR2 SVGIG (reference sequence). The CDR3 has 12 residues. The V end lost 2 bases, the J end lost 10 bases, and 14 bases lay between the germline ends. Supplemented by reference TRBV30 and TRBJ1-1, the full variable domain reads SQTIHQWPATLVQPVGSPLSLECTVEGTSNPNLYWYRQAAGRGLQLLFYSVGIGQISSEVPQNLSASRPQDRQFILSSKKLLLSDSGFYLCAWSPGGRRAFFGQGTRLTVV.

The chain couples TRBV7-9 to TRBJ2-6, with 8 bases identical to TRBD2. CDR3 length equals 19 residues. V shed 3 bases, J shed 0 bases, and the junction held 10 bases outside the gene matches. Germline CDR1 is SEHNR and CDR2 is FQNEAQ (reference sequence). The CDR3 spells CASSFSGGGRGSGANVLTF. CDR3 nucleotides: TGTGCCAGCAGCTTCAGCGGGGGCGGACGAGGCTCTGGGGCCAACGTCCTGACTTTC.